This T cell receptor (beta chain) derives from a study of T cells in Graves' hyperthyroidism and ophthalmopathy. The CDR3 is 14 residues long. V was pared by 4 bases and J by 1 base, with 10 bases between. Germline V gene sequence: CDR1 SGHTA, CDR2 FQGTGA. This clonotype was found many times. Amplified TCR beta CDR3 regions came from RNA transcripts. TCR CDR3 regions were first amplified by RT-PCR with HTBI primers. Via MiXCR, TCRdb re-called the multiplex PCR reads, giving one row per CDR3 protein. Of hundreds of thousands of distinct CDR3 sequences listed, around a fifth are singletons. Patients with uncontrolled infections, other autoimmune diseases, pregnancy or lactation were excluded. Cells are PBMCs isolated from about 10 ml of fresh blood.

Sequenced input: blood. This chain connects TRBV7-3 to TRBJ1-1; a weak D match, TRBD1 (6 bases). This clonotype originated in a woman in her 70s with Graves' ophthalmopathy. CDR3 loop: CASSSGHGNTEAFF. The CDR3 nucleotides read TGTGCCAGCAGCTCGGGACACGGGAACACTGAAGCTTTCTTT.